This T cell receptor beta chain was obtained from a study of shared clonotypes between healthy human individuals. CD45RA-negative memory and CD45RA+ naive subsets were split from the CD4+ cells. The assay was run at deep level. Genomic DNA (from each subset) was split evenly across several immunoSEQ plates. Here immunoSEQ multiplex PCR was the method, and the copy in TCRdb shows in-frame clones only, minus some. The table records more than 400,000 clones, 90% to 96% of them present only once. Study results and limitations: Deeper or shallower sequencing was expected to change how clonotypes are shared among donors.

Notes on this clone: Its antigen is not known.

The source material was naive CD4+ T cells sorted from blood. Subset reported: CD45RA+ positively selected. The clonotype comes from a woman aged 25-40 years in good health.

The CDR3 DNA sequence: TGTGCCAGCAGCTTACGACTAGCGGGAACAGATACGCAGTATTTT. Its translation: CASSLRLAGTDTQYF. The genes are TRBV13 and TRBJ2-3; 11 bases match TRBD2. V trimming: 2 bases; J trimming: 3 bases; junction bases outside the gene matches: 1. Germline V lookup: CDR1 PRHDT, CDR2 FYEKMQ (reference sequence). The CDR3 loop spans 15 amino acids.